A single sample gave rise to the 8 T cell receptor beta chains below, sequenced in a study of cytomegalovirus exposure and HLA in healthy donors. In the PCR, 60 Vbeta and 13 Jbeta primers were used. Libraries were prepared by immunoSEQ multiplex PCR; TCRdb keeps only in-frame clonotypes and omits some of them. In the table there are about 130,000 clones, less than 80% of which are singletons. The sequencing sample was made of PBMCs. These receptor sequences come from a man aged 45-65 years in good health and CMV-seronegative.

This clone was found a few times. The chain joins TRBV7-2 to TRBJ2-4; D gene uncertain. The germline gives CDR1 SGHTA, CDR2 FQGNSA. The CDR3 runs to 14 residues. Trimming took 5 bases from V and 9 from J, leaving 17 bases between them. This CDR3 is CASSPRPPSGIQYF. The CDR3 DNA reads TGTGCCAGCAGCCCACGACCCCCCTCGGGCATTCAGTACTTC.

This chain connects TRBV18 to TRBJ2-7; the D gene is possibly TRBD1 (5 bases). Germline values: CDR1 KGHSH, CDR2 LQKENI. The CDR3 covers 15 residues. V gave up 6 bases and J gave up 2 bases, with 17 bases separating them. Written as DNA, the CDR3 is TGTGCCAGCTCCCAAAGGGGTCTGGTGGCCTACGAGCAGTACTTC. The encoded protein is CASSQRGLVAYEQYF.

The gene calls are TRBV19 and TRBJ1-6; D remains ambiguous. Germline V gives CDR1 LNHDA, CDR2 SQIVND (reference sequence). V dropped 4 bases and J dropped 0 bases, with 16 bases sitting between them. This CDR3 has 18 amino acids. The CDR3: CASSRSGDGGSYNSPLHF. CDR3 DNA: TGTGCCAGTAGTAGGTCGGGTGACGGAGGCTCCTATAATTCACCCCTCCACTTT.

This clone came up a few times. The rearrangement joins TRBV9 to TRBJ1-6; a weak D match, TRBD1 (5 bases). Germline lookup yields CDR1 SGDLS and CDR2 YYNGEE. V lost 2 bases, J lost 7 bases, and 10 bases lay in between. This CDR3 has 14 residues. The CDR3 DNA reads TGTGCCAGCAGCGTTGCAGGGAGGAATTCACCCCTCCACTTT. Its protein product is CASSVAGRNSPLHF.

This clone is a singleton in its sample. The rearrangement uses TRBV6-5 and TRBJ2-7, with 7 bases fitting TRBD2. The CDR3 sequence is 14 residues long. The V gene's germline CDR1 is MNHEY and CDR2 SVGAGI. Unmatched junction bases numbered 2, after V lost 0 bases and J lost 3 bases. DNA of the CDR3: TGTGCCAGCAGTTACTCTGGGACTAACTACGAGCAGTACTTC. Residues: CASSYSGTNYEQYF.

Only a few counts were recorded for this clone. The genes are TRBV7-8 and TRBJ2-1; 7 bases are shared with TRBD2. The ends lost 5 bases at V and 2 bases at J; junction bases unmatched: 6. The CDR3 totals 15 residues. The germline gives CDR1 SGHVS, CDR2 FQNEAQ. The CDR3 DNA reads TGTGCCAGCAGCACGAACAGCGGGGCCTACAATGAGCAGTTCTTC. It specifies CASSTNSGAYNEQFF.

The chain recombines TRBV13 with TRBJ1-2, with 7 nucleotides matching TRBD1. The CDR3 runs 15 residues. Per germline, CDR1 PRHDT and CDR2 FYEKMQ (reference sequence). V was clipped by 5 bases and J by 4 bases; unmatched bases: 10. The CDR3 DNA follows: TGTGCCAGCAGCCGGGAAGGGGGCGTCGGCTATGGCTACACCTTC. This gives the protein CASSREGGVGYGYTF. The variable domain in full, with the rest retrieved from reference TRBV13 and TRBJ1-2, is AAGVIQSPRHLIKEKRETATLKCYPIPRHDTVYWYQQGPGQDPQFLISFYEKMQSDKGSIPDRFSAQQFSDYHSELNMSSLELGDSALYFCASSREGGVGYGYTFGSGTRLTVV.

The chain has TRBV20-1 and TRBJ1-1; possible D gene TRBD1, 6 bases. Germline CDR1 is DFQATT and CDR2 is SNEGSKA (reference sequence). The CDR3 consists of 10 residues. DNA for the CDR3: TGCACTTCACAGGGATTTGAAGCTTTCTTT. Protein: CTSQGFEAFF.